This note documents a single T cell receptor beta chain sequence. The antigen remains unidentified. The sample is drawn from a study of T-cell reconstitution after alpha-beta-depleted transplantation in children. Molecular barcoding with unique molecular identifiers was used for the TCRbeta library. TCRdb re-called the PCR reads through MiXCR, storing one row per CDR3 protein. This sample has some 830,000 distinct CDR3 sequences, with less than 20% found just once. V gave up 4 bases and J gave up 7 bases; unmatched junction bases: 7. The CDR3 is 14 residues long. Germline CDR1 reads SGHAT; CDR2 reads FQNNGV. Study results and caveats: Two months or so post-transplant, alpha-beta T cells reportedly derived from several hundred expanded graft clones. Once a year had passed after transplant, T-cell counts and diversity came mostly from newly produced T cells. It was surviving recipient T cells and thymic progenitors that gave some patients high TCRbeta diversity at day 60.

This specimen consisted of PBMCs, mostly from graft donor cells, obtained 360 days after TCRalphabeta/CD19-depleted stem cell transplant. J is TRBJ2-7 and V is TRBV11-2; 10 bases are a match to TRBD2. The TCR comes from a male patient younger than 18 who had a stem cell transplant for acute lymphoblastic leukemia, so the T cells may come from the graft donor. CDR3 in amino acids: CASSSIAGGGEQYF. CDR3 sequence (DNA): TGTGCCAGCAGCTCGATAGCGGGAGGAGGAGAGCAGTACTTC.